Listed below are T cell receptor beta chains from one sample, sequenced in a study of blood T cell repertoires in COVID-19. Clones were sequenced by immunoSEQ multiplex PCR, and TCRdb holds only the in-frame ones, with some missing. Seen here are under 400,000 clones, roughly 86% observed once, and the top ten hold over 0.9%. The specimen sequenced was PBMCs or T cells enriched from blood (not recorded which). These receptors were collected from a woman aged 30 to 39 who had been exposed to COVID-19. Both conserved end residues are trimmed from each CDR3. Rows give clone size only sometimes, using once, few, many, or a class for an expanded clone.

cdr3_aa	clone_size	j_call	v_call
ASSLSAGTSGRAALEETQY	few	TRBJ2-5	TRBV27
ASSRRPEGETQY	.	TRBJ2-5	TRBV7-9
ASTVAGGRHYEQY	once	TRBJ2-7	TRBV27
AWSVRGASTDTQY	.	TRBJ2-3	TRBV30
ASSQAGANQPQH	.	TRBJ1-5	TRBV3-1/TRBV3-2
ASSVTVAAYTDTQY	.	TRBJ2-3	TRBV9
ASSYGSDQPQH	.	TRBJ1-5	TRBV12-3/TRBV12-4
ASRTTRNQPQH	once	TRBJ1-5	TRBV6-5
AWSVKVGTGANQPQH	.	TRBJ1-5	TRBV30
ASSEETAGYNEQF	.	TRBJ2-1	TRBV2
ASSLDRETQY	.	TRBJ2-5	TRBV11-2
ATSIRTGANEKLF	.	TRBJ1-4	TRBV15
ASDRRGGGAF	few	TRBJ1-1	TRBV19
ATSRSGTGAGYT	few	TRBJ1-2	TRBV15
ASSFRGAGNTEAF	once	TRBJ1-1	TRBV14
ASSWGGRNTEAF	few	TRBJ1-1	TRBV27
AISEVSYSGNTIY	few	TRBJ1-3	TRBV10-3
ASSLGQPYGYT	.	TRBJ1-2	TRBV28
ASSAWTGGANYGYT	.	TRBJ1-2	TRBV5-5
ASSWDREFYGYT	.	TRBJ1-2	TRBV27
ASSFDQGYYGYT	.	TRBJ1-2	TRBV28
ASRISGIYYNEQF	.	TRBJ2-1	TRBV2
SVTAGVGEQY	.	TRBJ2-7	TRBV29-1
ASSEIPRHYEQY	.	TRBJ2-7	TRBV2
ASSREETQY	once	TRBJ2-5	TRBV6-5
ASSQSRLLGTDTQY	once	TRBJ2-3	TRBV14
ASSLDYRGYT	.	TRBJ1-2	TRBV28
ASSPLDRIYTEAF	.	TRBJ1-1	TRBV18
ASTQGSTNGNTIY	.	TRBJ1-3	TRBV2
ASSSIGAPNTDTQY	.	TRBJ2-3	TRBV27
ATSPAQGAYEQY	.	TRBJ2-7	TRBV10-1
ASSPSGRAGETQY	once	TRBJ2-5	TRBV11-2
ASKASGETQY	.	TRBJ2-5	TRBV6-5
ASDSPRTRGNTGELF	once	TRBJ2-2	TRBV28
ASSLGQSPDTQY	.	TRBJ2-3	TRBV5-1
ASSNPGQPNTGELF	.	TRBJ2-2	TRBV19